The TCR beta chain under discussion was sequenced for a study of PD-L1 blockade in urothelial cancer. This CDR3 is built from 15 residues. Germline V lookup: CDR1 GTSNPN, CDR2 SVGIG (reference sequence). Trimming removed 0 bases from V and 4 bases from J, with 13 bases in between. Libraries were prepared by immunoSEQ multiplex PCR; TCRdb keeps only in-frame clonotypes and omits some of them. This sample carries 38,000 or so clones, around 83% of them seen once, and the ten largest clones take about 17%. The clonotype was recovered from a man aged 55-75 years with urothelial cancer. The chain links TRBV30 to TRBJ1-3; D may be TRBD1 (6 bases). The sequenced sample was PBMCs, obtained around atezolizumab (anti-PD-L1) treatment. The DNA of the CDR3 is TGTGCCTGGAGTGTACTTGGGGGCTCAGGAAACACCATATATTTT. This gives the protein CAWSVLGGSGNTIYF.